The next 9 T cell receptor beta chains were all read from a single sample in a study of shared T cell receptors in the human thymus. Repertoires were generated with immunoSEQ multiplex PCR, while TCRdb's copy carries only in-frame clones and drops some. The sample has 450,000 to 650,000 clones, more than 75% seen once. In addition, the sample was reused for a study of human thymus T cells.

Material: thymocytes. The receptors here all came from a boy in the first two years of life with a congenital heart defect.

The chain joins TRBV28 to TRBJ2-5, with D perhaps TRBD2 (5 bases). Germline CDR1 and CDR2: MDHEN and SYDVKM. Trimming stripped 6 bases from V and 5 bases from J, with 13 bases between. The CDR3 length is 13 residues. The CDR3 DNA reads TGTGCCAGCAGGAGGGCTCTCGGGGAGACCCAGTACTTC. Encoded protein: CASRRALGETQYF.

The CDR3 sequence is CASSQFFSQQGFGLGEQYF. CDR3 nucleotides: TGCGCCAGCAGCCAATTTTTCTCGCAACAGGGGTTCGGCCTCGGCGAGCAGTACTTC. The V and J genes are TRBV4-1 and TRBJ2-7; the match to TRBD1 covers 7 bases. V shed 2 bases and J 6 bases; nucleotides not matched to a gene: 22. The CDR3 runs to 19 residues. The germline CDR1 and CDR2 sequences are MGHRA and YSYEKL.

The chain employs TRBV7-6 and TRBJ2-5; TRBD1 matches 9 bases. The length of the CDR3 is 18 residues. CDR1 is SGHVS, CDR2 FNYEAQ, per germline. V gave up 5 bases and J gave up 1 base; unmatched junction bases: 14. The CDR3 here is CASSRHRGRWGGQETQYF. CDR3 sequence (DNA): TGTGCCAGCAGCCGCCACAGGGGGCGGTGGGGCGGCCAAGAGACCCAGTACTTC.

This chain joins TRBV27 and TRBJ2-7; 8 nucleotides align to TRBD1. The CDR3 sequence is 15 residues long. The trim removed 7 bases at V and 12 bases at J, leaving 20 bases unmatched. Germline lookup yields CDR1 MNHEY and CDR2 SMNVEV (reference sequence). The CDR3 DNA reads TGTGCCAGCAAACCAACCGGGACAGGCCCGAGGACGCGGTACTTC. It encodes CASKPTGTGPRTRYF.

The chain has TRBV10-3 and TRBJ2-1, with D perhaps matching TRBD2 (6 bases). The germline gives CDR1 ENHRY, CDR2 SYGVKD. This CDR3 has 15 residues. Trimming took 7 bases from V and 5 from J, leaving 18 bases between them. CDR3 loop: CAITEGRDVHNEQFF. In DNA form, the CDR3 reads TGTGCCATCACCGAGGGGCGGGACGTCCACAATGAGCAGTTCTTC.

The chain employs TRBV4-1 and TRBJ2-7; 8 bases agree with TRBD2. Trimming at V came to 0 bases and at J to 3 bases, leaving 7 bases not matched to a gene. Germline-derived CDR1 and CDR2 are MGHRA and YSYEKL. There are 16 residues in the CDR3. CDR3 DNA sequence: TGCGCCAGCAGCCAAGATCGGAGCGGGAGTCGCTACGAGCAGTACTTC. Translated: CASSQDRSGSRYEQYF.

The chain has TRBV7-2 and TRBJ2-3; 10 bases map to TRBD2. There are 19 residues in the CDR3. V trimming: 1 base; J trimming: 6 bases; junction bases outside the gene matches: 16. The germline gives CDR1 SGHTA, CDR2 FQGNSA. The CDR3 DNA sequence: TGTGCCAGCAGCTTAGAGGAGGGGACTAGCGAGGGTTGGAGGGATACGCAGTATTTT. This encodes CASSLEEGTSEGWRDTQYF.

This chain's CDR3 is CASRRSGGTYEQYF. The DNA for the CDR3 is TGTGCCAGCAGACGGAGCGGGGGGACCTACGAGCAGTACTTC. V gene TRBV7-8 combines with J gene TRBJ2-7; 9 bases line up with TRBD2. Germline CDR1 and CDR2: SGHVS and FQNEAQ. Germline trimming cut 6 bases from V and 2 bases from J; bases unmatched to any gene: 5. There are 14 residues in the CDR3.

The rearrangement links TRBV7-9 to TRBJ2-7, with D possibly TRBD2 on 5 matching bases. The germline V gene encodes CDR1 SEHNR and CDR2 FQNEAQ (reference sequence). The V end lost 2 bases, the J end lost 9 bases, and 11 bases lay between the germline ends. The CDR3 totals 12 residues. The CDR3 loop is CASSLLRDGQYF. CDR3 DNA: TGTGCCAGCAGCTTACTGAGGGATGGGCAGTACTTC.